This TCR beta chain derives from a study of shared clonotypes between healthy human individuals (dated by TCRdb to 2019 to 2021). Background for the entire study: A few men and a couple of women, aged 18 to 49 years, made up the cohort. For each donor, CD4 naive and CD4 memory were each run on three plates, CD8 naive on two plates, and CD8 memory on one plate. Blood TCR repertoires of a handful of healthy adults were deeply sequenced to estimate repertoire size and the extent of clonotype sharing between individuals. Different laboratories and diverse techniques were used to prepare libraries and sequence TCR repertoires, to increase sequencing depth and limit assay-specific biases. Each donor's leukapheresis produced roughly between about 0.8 and 8.9 billion PBMCs.

Findings and caveats that apply to the study as a whole: Around 5% of naive CD4, 3.5% of naive CD8, around 2.3% of memory CD4, and about 0.4% of memory CD8 clonotypes were shared across a few donors. Estimated clonotype richness was generally larger for naive than for memory subsets. Higher generation probabilities were observed for clonotypes shared by all four sorted-subset donors than for non-shared clonotypes. Sampling was restricted to blood, and TCR repertoires in tissue are likely to differ from TCR repertoires in blood. Based on pairwise subsampling, the degree of clonotype sharing among donors was expected to be affected by sequencing depth. Because the study included a small number of donors, the genetic and exposure-history diversity represented was limited. Incomplete sequencing was indicated by rarefaction of sorted-subset datasets, despite the large sequencing depth.

Healthy HIV-negative adults with no recently reported acute infections or vaccinations were included as donors. All donors were Caucasian adults living in Nashville, Tennessee, USA. CD8 memory samples consisted of magnetically selected CD45RO+ cells combined with CCR7-negative CD45RA+ effector memory (TemRA) cells. Blood was collected by leukapheresis, and PBMCs were isolated by Ficoll-Histopaque density gradient centrifugation and then cryopreserved in liquid nitrogen vapor phase. Analytical flow cytometry was used to check the purity and quantity of each magnetically sorted T cell population. From each sorted fraction, genomic DNA was isolated and quantified by UV absorbance on a Nanodrop 2000c. Using the deep immunoSEQ assay, multiplex PCR amplified TCR CDR3 regions from genomic DNA. Extracted genomic DNA from each cell subset was spread evenly across all wells of several immunoSEQ 96-well plates, with each plate serving as a replicate. Each replicate PCR for sorted subsets received around 0.2 ug genomic DNA, equal to around 32,000 T cell genomes. The purified libraries were quantified using a Qubit 3.0 fluorometer, sized with a Bioanalyzer 2100, and then quantified again using the KAPA Library Quantification kit. Each immunoSEQ 96-well plate was sequenced on its own single-read 150-cycle Illumina NextSeq 550 flow cell. The study's own analysis went as follows. The immunoSEQ output contained only junctional sequences without quality scores, so filtering could not match that applied to full-length reads. To assign V/J genes and CDR3, sequences were annotated against IMGT germline references using PyIR, a Python wrapper for IgBLAST v1.9. Any read was removed if the V/J assignment was weak (E-value above 1e-6), the CDR3 was missing, or the read contained stop codons, out-of-frame junctions, or ambiguous translated residues. V3J clonotypes were defined as sequences sharing an identical inferred V gene, J gene, and CDR3 amino acid sequence. Percentage overlap between repertoires was calculated by dividing the number of shared unique clonotypes by the size of the smaller repertoire. Richness of each repertoire was evaluated using RTK rarefaction, the Chao1 estimator, and Recon v2.1 estimates of unobserved clonotypes. OLGA was used to compute generation probabilities for all TCRbeta clonotypes that the gDNA method yielded from four donors. Entries here come from immuneACCESS through TCRdb and include only in-frame sequences with V and J called. Some clones fail to appear in such tables; in the studies checked, an unresolved V gene covers under half of the shortfall, and the cause of the remainder is unknown. D and trimming were read from the DNA, whereas the V and J calls and clone size are those reported in that table. This sample comprises some 120,000 clones, about 71% of them detected only once. Roughly a quarter of the sample is taken by the ten largest.

There are a few counts of this clone. This receptor's antigen is unknown. No clone much larger than this one lies a single base away; base qualities are absent. This specimen includes other DNA sequences encoding the same CDR3. Including cysteine and phenylalanine, the CDR3 has 15 amino acids. The retained sequence is limited to the CDR3, 45 bases, with the frame set at the first base. CDR1 and CDR2, looked up from the germline V gene, are SGHVS and FQNEAQ. This TCR derives from a woman aged 25 to 45 in good health. In this chain, TRBV7-8 is recombined with TRBJ2-5; the D gene is perhaps TRBD1, from 5 matching bases. Gene TRBJ2-7 matches the end of the DNA better, so the J call may be wrong. The specimen was memory CD8+ T cells sorted from blood. This sample's cell subset or site label indicates: CD45RO+ cells pooled with CCR7-negative TemRA cells. For the CDR3, the sequence is CASSLYQGSSYEQYF. The DNA sequence follows: TGTGCCAGCAGCTTGTATCAGGGAAGCTCCTACGAGCAGTACTTC.